The clone carrying this TCR beta chain was detected only a few times. What it binds is unknown. Naive CD4 T cells were sorted as CD45RO-negative, CD62L-positive. Some clones are missing from TCRdb's copy, which holds only in-frame ones; the method was immunoSEQ multiplex PCR. The sample has about 81,000 clones, roughly 95% seen once; the top ten hold 1.3%. V was clipped by 5 bases and J by 10 bases, with 14 bases between them. The CDR3 spans 13 residues. The germline V gene encodes CDR1 SGHTA and CDR2 FQGNSA. This entry comes from a study of human versus mouse CDR3 diversity and MHC coevolution. Study background: immunoSEQ was reported to reach one in 200,000 T cells sensitivity. General study points: Among all groups, most of the three human donors showed least clonal inequality. In humans, T-cell selection involved several MHC II alleles.

This clonotype was sampled from a person aged 25 to 75 in good health. Sequenced sample: naive CD4+ T cells from blood. Subset noted: CD45RO-negative CD62L-positive naive CD4 T cells. The J gene is TRBJ1-4, the V gene TRBV7-2; D remains unclear. The CDR3 loop reads CASSPKGGRKLFF. Here the CDR3 DNA reads TGTGCCAGCAGCCCGAAGGGAGGAAGAAAACTGTTTTTT.